The rows below give T cell receptor beta chains drawn from one sample of a study of OX40 agonist ivuxolimab in advanced cancers. Measured with immunoSEQ multiplex PCR; TCRdb has only the in-frame clones, and not every one. This table has 55,000 to 60,000 clones, about four fifths appearing once. This sample comprised CD4+ or CD8+ T cells sorted from blood, obtained in a trial of the OX40 agonist ivuxolimab. The source of these receptors is an adult with an advanced solid tumor such as melanoma, head and neck, liver or kidney cancer. Both conserved end residues are part of each CDR3. The D gene is left open where the match is weak. Not all rows give a size; the values are once, few, many and, for expanded clones, a class.

V: TRBV28
J: TRBJ2-1
D: TRBD2
size: -
DNA: TGTGCCAGCAGTTTCCATCTAGCGGGAGGGGTTGAGCAGTTCTTC
CDR3: CASSFHLAGGVEQFF

V: TRBV28
J: TRBJ1-3
D: TRBD1
size: -
DNA: TGTGCCAGCTTCCGGACAGGTTTAAACACCATATATTTT
CDR3: CASFRTGLNTIYF

V: TRBV6-1
J: TRBJ2-1
D: TRBD1
size: -
DNA: TGTGCCAGCAGTGGACCGACAGGGAGTAATGAGCAGTTCTTC
CDR3: CASSGPTGSNEQFF

V: TRBV18
J: TRBJ2-6
D: -
size: few
DNA: TGTGCCAGCTCACCGGGGCCGGGTTCGCCCGGGGCCAACGTCCTGACTTTC
CDR3: CASSPGPGSPGANVLTF

V: TRBV7-9
J: TRBJ2-7
D: TRBD2
size: -
DNA: TGTGCCAGCAGCCCGCCAGCGGGCGGGAGGGCCTACGAGCAGTACTTC
CDR3: CASSPPAGGRAYEQYF

V: TRBV11-2
J: TRBJ1-2
D: -
size: -
DNA: TGTGCCAGCAGCTTCACCGGGGAATTTGGCTACACCTTC
CDR3: CASSFTGEFGYTF

V: TRBV14
J: TRBJ2-2
D: -
size: -
DNA: TGTGCCAGCAGCCAGACTAAGGGGAACACCGGGGAGCTGTTTTTT
CDR3: CASSQTKGNTGELFF

V: TRBV6-5
J: TRBJ1-3
D: TRBD1
size: -
DNA: TGTGCCAGCAGATACAAACAGGGGGCATATGGAAACACCATATATTTT
CDR3: CASRYKQGAYGNTIYF

V: TRBV5-6
J: TRBJ1-2
D: -
size: -
DNA: TGTGCCAGCAGCCTTAACTATGGCTACACCTTC
CDR3: CASSLNYGYTF

V: TRBV19
J: TRBJ1-1
D: -
size: few
DNA: TGTGCCACCCAGGACAGCACCGAAGCTTTCTTT
CDR3: CATQDSTEAFF

V: TRBV27
J: TRBJ1-5
D: TRBD1
size: -
DNA: TGTGCCAGCAGGGACAGGGGATTCGGGCAGCCCCAGCATTTT
CDR3: CASRDRGFGQPQHF

V: TRBV7-9
J: TRBJ2-1
D: -
size: -
DNA: TGTGCCAGCAGCTTAGTTGGGGGGATAAGGGCGAATGAGCAGTTCTTC
CDR3: CASSLVGGIRANEQFF

V: TRBV7-9
J: TRBJ2-7
D: -
size: -
DNA: TGTGCCAGCAGCCCCACATCCCTCGGGGAGCAGTACTTC
CDR3: CASSPTSLGEQYF

V: TRBV19
J: TRBJ1-2
D: -
size: -
DNA: TGTGCCAGTAACACGGGACAACACAGGGGCTACACCTTC
CDR3: CASNTGQHRGYTF

V: TRBV5-1
J: TRBJ2-1
D: TRBD2
size: -
DNA: TGCGCCAGCAGCTTTTCTGGGAGCGGGATCGAGCAGTTCTTC
CDR3: CASSFSGSGIEQFF

V: TRBV5-1
J: TRBJ1-3
D: -
size: -
DNA: TGCGCCAGCAGCGCTTCCGGGCCGAGCTCTGGAAACACCATATATTTT
CDR3: CASSASGPSSGNTIYF

V: TRBV7-3
J: TRBJ1-5
D: -
size: -
DNA: TGTGCCAGCAGCACTGGACGGGATCAGCCCCAGCATTTT
CDR3: CASSTGRDQPQHF

V: TRBV4-3
J: TRBJ2-2
D: TRBD1
size: -
DNA: TGCGCCAGCAGCCGAGCCCGGACAGGGTCGGACACCGGGGAGCTGTTTTTT
CDR3: CASSRARTGSDTGELFF

V: TRBV30
J: TRBJ2-4
D: -
size: -
DNA: TGTGCCTGGAGTACCCCTGGGGCTAGCGACTTAGCCAAAAACATTCAGTACTTC
CDR3: CAWSTPGASDLAKNIQYF

V: TRBV10-3
J: TRBJ2-1
D: TRBD2
size: -
DNA: TGTGCCATCAGCCCCGGGGTAGCGGGAGCGTCCTACAATGAGCAGTTCTTC
CDR3: CAISPGVAGASYNEQFF

V: TRBV6-1
J: TRBJ2-5
D: -
size: -
DNA: TGTGCCAGCAGCTCAGATACCAGGCAGACCCAGTACTTC
CDR3: CASSSDTRQTQYF

V: TRBV28
J: TRBJ1-2
D: -
size: -
DNA: TGTGCCAGCAGTTTTTCGGGAAATGGCTACACCTTC
CDR3: CASSFSGNGYTF

V: TRBV19
J: TRBJ1-5
D: TRBD1
size: -
DNA: TGTGCCAGTAGTATAGAAAGTGGCAGGGGGCTTCAGCCCCAGCATTTT
CDR3: CASSIESGRGLQPQHF

V: TRBV5-1
J: TRBJ1-1
D: TRBD1
size: -
DNA: TGCGCCAGCAGCTTCGACAGGGCTGAAGCTTTCTTT
CDR3: CASSFDRAEAFF

V: TRBV5-6
J: TRBJ2-2
D: -
size: -
DNA: TGTGCCAGCAGCGTCCTGGGCCCCGGGGAGCTGTTTTTT
CDR3: CASSVLGPGELFF

V: TRBV5-6
J: TRBJ1-1
D: TRBD1
size: -
DNA: TGTGCCAGCAGCTTACAGGGGGCTGTTCTCGAAACCACTGAAGCTTTCTTT
CDR3: CASSLQGAVLETTEAFF

V: TRBV2
J: TRBJ2-1
D: TRBD1
size: -
DNA: TGTGCCAGCAGCGAACAGGGGAACTCCTACAATGAGCAGTTCTTC
CDR3: CASSEQGNSYNEQFF

V: TRBV6-5
J: TRBJ2-7
D: -
size: -
DNA: TGTGCCAGCAGTGCCCGGGGCTACGAGCAGTACTTC
CDR3: CASSARGYEQYF

V: TRBV4-2
J: TRBJ2-1
D: TRBD2
size: -
DNA: TGTGCCAGCAGCCAAGAACTAGCGGGAGCGGTTGAGCAGTTCTTC
CDR3: CASSQELAGAVEQFF

V: TRBV19
J: TRBJ2-2
D: TRBD2
size: few
DNA: TGTGCCAGTAGGGGTTCGGGGGGTTCAGTCGGGGAGCTGTTTTTT
CDR3: CASRGSGGSVGELFF

V: TRBV5-1
J: TRBJ2-7
D: TRBD1
size: -
DNA: TGCGCCAGCAGCTCTCTCCGGGACAGGGGAGTCTACGAGCAGTACTTC
CDR3: CASSSLRDRGVYEQYF

V: TRBV7-3
J: TRBJ1-2
D: -
size: -
DNA: TGTGCCAGCAGCTTAAACGGCAGGGAACCCTATGGCTACACCTTC
CDR3: CASSLNGREPYGYTF

V: TRBV7-2
J: TRBJ2-6
D: -
size: -
DNA: TGTGCCAGCAGCTTAGCGCACCCCGTGGGGGTAGTCTCTGGGGCCAACGTCCTGACTTTC
CDR3: CASSLAHPVGVVSGANVLTF

V: TRBV29-1
J: TRBJ2-5
D: -
size: -
DNA: TGCAGCGGCCGAATCGAGACCCAGTACTTC
CDR3: CSGRIETQYF

V: TRBV4-1
J: TRBJ2-1
D: -
size: -
DNA: TGCGCCAGCAGCCGAGAGGGATATGAGCAGTTCTTC
CDR3: CASSREGYEQFF

V: TRBV5-1
J: TRBJ2-3
D: -
size: -
DNA: TGCGCCAGCAGCGGATCTCCGGGACTCGGGCAGTATTTT
CDR3: CASSGSPGLGQYF

V: TRBV28
J: TRBJ1-3
D: -
size: once
DNA: TGTGCCAGCGCAACGCTCCCGGCTGGAAACACCATATATTTT
CDR3: CASATLPAGNTIYF

V: TRBV7-2
J: TRBJ2-5
D: -
size: -
DNA: TGTGCCAGCAGGGCCTCGCCAGGGTTTCAAGAGACCCAGTACTTC
CDR3: CASRASPGFQETQYF

V: TRBV30
J: TRBJ2-5
D: -
size: -
DNA: TGTGCCTGGAGTGCCCCCGGGACAACCCGTAGGGCCCAGTACTTC
CDR3: CAWSAPGTTRRAQYF

V: TRBV28
J: TRBJ1-2
D: TRBD1
size: -
DNA: TGTGCCAGCAGTTTCCAGGGGGTAGGCTACACCTTC
CDR3: CASSFQGVGYTF

V: TRBV7-9
J: TRBJ2-3
D: TRBD2
size: once
DNA: TGTGCCAGCAGCTTAGGACTAGCGGACACAGATACGCAGTATTTT
CDR3: CASSLGLADTDTQYF

V: TRBV28
J: TRBJ2-1
D: -
size: -
DNA: TGTGCCAGCAGTTCCCCGGGGACCAATCGACCCCAGGCGTTCTTC
CDR3: CASSSPGTNRPQAFF

V: TRBV7-2
J: TRBJ1-3
D: -
size: -
DNA: TGTGCCAGCAGCTTTGGGTCTGGAAACACCATATATTTT
CDR3: CASSFGSGNTIYF

V: TRBV7-8
J: TRBJ2-7
D: -
size: -
DNA: TGTGCCAGCAGCTTCGGGACGGCCTGGGGGGAGCAGTACTTC
CDR3: CASSFGTAWGEQYF

V: TRBV7-2
J: TRBJ1-6
D: -
size: -
DNA: TGTGCCAGCAGTCAAGGGCGGGGGGGCTCGCCCTATAATTCACCCCTCCACTTT
CDR3: CASSQGRGGSPYNSPLHF

V: TRBV6-5
J: TRBJ1-2
D: -
size: -
DNA: TGTGCCAGCCAGGGTGCACTAGGAGGCTACACCTTC
CDR3: CASQGALGGYTF

V: TRBV18
J: TRBJ1-3
D: -
size: -
DNA: TGTGCCAGCTCACGCGGAGGGGGAGCTGGAAACACCATATATTTT
CDR3: CASSRGGGAGNTIYF

V: TRBV19
J: TRBJ1-1
D: TRBD1
size: few
DNA: TGTGCCAGTAGTACGAGGACAGGGACTGAAGCTTTCTTT
CDR3: CASSTRTGTEAFF

V: TRBV6-6
J: TRBJ1-2
D: TRBD1
size: -
DNA: TGTGCCAGCAGTTACGACCTCCGGGACAGCTATGGCTACACCTTC
CDR3: CASSYDLRDSYGYTF

V: TRBV7-2
J: TRBJ2-1
D: -
size: -
DNA: TGTGCCAGCAGCCCGTCAGGGTATGACAATGAGCAGTTCTTC
CDR3: CASSPSGYDNEQFF

V: TRBV18
J: TRBJ1-1
D: TRBD1
size: -
DNA: TGTGCCAGCTCACCTACTTTGGGACAGCTGAACACTGAAGCTTTCTTT
CDR3: CASSPTLGQLNTEAFF

V: TRBV29-1
J: TRBJ2-3
D: TRBD2
size: -
DNA: TGCAGCGCCAAAAGGACTAGCGGCAGCACAGATACGCAGTATTTT
CDR3: CSAKRTSGSTDTQYF

V: TRBV11-2
J: TRBJ2-5
D: TRBD2
size: -
DNA: TGTGCCAGCAGCTCCCTAGCGGGATGGGGTGAGACCCAGTACTTC
CDR3: CASSSLAGWGETQYF

V: TRBV14
J: TRBJ2-1
D: TRBD2
size: -
DNA: TGTGCCAGCAGCCAGAGTAGCGGGGGGGCGGGAAGGAGGATTGAGCAGTTCTTC
CDR3: CASSQSSGGAGRRIEQFF

V: TRBV6-5
J: TRBJ1-1
D: -
size: -
DNA: TGTGCCAGCACCCCCGGGACGGCAGTACGTGAAGCTTTCTTT
CDR3: CASTPGTAVREAFF

V: TRBV28
J: TRBJ1-5
D: -
size: few
DNA: TGTGCCAGCAGTCCGGGACCTTTGGCCCAGCATTTT
CDR3: CASSPGPLAQHF

V: TRBV7-9
J: TRBJ2-2
D: TRBD2
size: -
DNA: TGTGCCAGCAGCGTCCAGCGGGGGGGCCCCGGGGAGCTGTTTTTT
CDR3: CASSVQRGGPGELFF

V: TRBV10-3
J: TRBJ1-4
D: -
size: -
DNA: TGTGCCATCACCCCCGGGGTCGGGGAAAAACTGTTTTTT
CDR3: CAITPGVGEKLFF

V: TRBV7-9
J: TRBJ1-4
D: -
size: -
DNA: TGTGCCAGCAGCTTAGGGCATACTAATGAAAAACTGTTTTTT
CDR3: CASSLGHTNEKLFF